The next 32 T cell receptor beta chains were all read from a single sample in a study of T cell responses to AZD1222 COVID-19 vaccine. Using immunoSEQ multiplex PCR, the repertoire was profiled, and TCRdb retains in-frame clones only, with some absent. Of about 110,000 clones in the sample, 86% are singletons; the top ten hold about 3%. The material sequenced was peripheral blood, taken on day 0 of AZD1222 vaccination. All receptors come from an adult in good health.

In regard to this clone: Other DNA variants within this sample encode the same CDR3. This chain joins TRBV6-5 and TRBJ1-5, with unresolved D. Trimming left V 2 bases short and J 7 bases short, with 9 bases between. This CDR3 region has 13 residues. The germline V gene has CDR1 MNHEY and CDR2 SVGAGI. The CDR3 sequence is CASSYDGRQPQHF. The CDR3 bases are TGTGCCAGCAGTTACGACGGAAGGCAGCCCCAGCATTTT.

On this clone: Compared with germline, one end of the junction differs, possibly owing to a read error. The chain uses TRBV19 and TRBJ2-2; 8 nucleotides align to TRBD2. CDR1 and CDR2 from the germline V gene are LNHDA and SQIVND (reference sequence). The CDR3 totals 14 residues. The DNA of the CDR3 is TGTGCCAGTAGTATAGCCGGGAGGGACCGGGGAGCTGTTTTT. Amino acids: CASSIAGRDRGAVF. The full variable domain, with the rest looked up from reference TRBV19 and TRBJ2-2, is DGGITQSPKYLFRKEGQNVTLSCEQNLNHDAMYWYRQDPGQGLRLIYYSQIVNDFQKGDIAEGYSVSREKKESFPLTVTSAQKNPTAFYLCASSIAGRDRGAVFGEGSRLTVL.

This clone came up once. The rearrangement joins TRBV28 to TRBJ2-5; the D gene is possibly TRBD2 (6 bases). Germline V lookup: CDR1 MDHEN, CDR2 SYDVKM. This CDR3 region has 14 residues. Trimming stripped 2 bases from V and 5 bases from J, with 12 bases between. CDR3 bases: TGTGCCAGCAGTTTAGGAGGGGCAGGGGAGACCCAGTACTTC. The encoded protein is CASSLGGAGETQYF.

This chain links TRBV20-1 with TRBJ2-7, with 8 bases that match TRBD1. There are 14 residues in the CDR3. Germline V gene lookup returns CDR1 DFQATT and CDR2 SNEGSKA (reference sequence). Trimming cost V 3 bases and J 3 bases; bases outside gene matches: 7. CDR3 DNA: TGCAGTGCTAGTCGGGCAGGGGGCCTCTACGAGCAGTACTTC. It specifies CSASRAGGLYEQYF.

The chain carries TRBV12-3 or TRBV12-4 and TRBJ1-2, with D tentatively TRBD1 (5 bases). Trimming removed 6 bases from V and 4 bases from J, with 12 bases in between. The CDR3 consists of 13 residues. CDR3 nucleotide sequence: TGTGCCAGCAGCCCCGACAGAGCCTATGGCTACACCTTC. This translates into CASSPDRAYGYTF.

The CDR3, as DNA: TGTGCCAGCAGCCTCGACACCGCCAACCCCGGAGACTATGGCTACACCTTC. It translates to CASSLDTANPGDYGYTF. The J gene is TRBJ1-2, the V gene TRBV6-2 or TRBV6-3; D not certain. V was trimmed by 6 bases and J by 3 bases, leaving 23 bases between them. The germline gives CDR1 MNHEY, CDR2 SVGEGT. This CDR3 has 17 residues.

This clone occurred a few times. The chain uses TRBV25-1 and TRBJ1-1; D ambiguous. From germline, CDR1 is MGHDK and CDR2 SYGVNS. CDR3 length: 13 amino acids. Trimming cost V 2 bases and J 8 bases, with 12 bases left between them. CDR3: CASSEMGMEEAFF. DNA of the CDR3: TGTGCCAGCAGTGAAATGGGAATGGAGGAAGCTTTCTTT.

This chain links TRBV15 with TRBJ1-2; D is uncertain. Trimming left V 0 bases short and J 7 bases short, with 9 bases between. The CDR3 length is 13 residues. In germline, CDR1 is LNHNV, CDR2 YYDKDF (reference sequence). The CDR3 DNA follows: TGTGCCACCAGCAGAGATCTTAAGGGTGGCTACACCTTC. Amino acids: CATSRDLKGGYTF.

The chain has TRBV7-9 and TRBJ1-5; 8 bases agree with TRBD1. Trimming took 2 bases from V and 3 from J; bases not matched to a gene: 6. CDR1 is SEHNR, CDR2 FQNEAQ, per germline (reference sequence). The CDR3 is 16 amino acids. The CDR3 sequence is CASSLTTGGTNQPQHF. CDR3 nucleotides: TGTGCCAGCAGCTTAACCACAGGGGGGACCAATCAGCCCCAGCATTTT. The full variable domain, rest sourced from reference TRBV7-9 and TRBJ1-5, is DTGVSQNPRHKITKRGQNVTFRCDPISEHNRLYWYRQTLGQGPEFLTYFQNEAQLEKSRLLSDRFSAERPKGSFSTLEIQRTEQGDSAMYLCASSLTTGGTNQPQHFGDGTRLSIL.

The V gene is TRBV19, the J gene TRBJ1-2, with no clear D. Germline V CDR1 and CDR2: LNHDA, SQIVND (reference sequence). The CDR3 totals 12 residues. V shed 5 bases and J shed 5 bases, with 9 bases lying between them. The CDR3 DNA reads as TGTGCCAGTAGTCGCAGTGAATATGGCTACACCTTC. It translates to CASSRSEYGYTF. Full variable domain (rest looked up from reference TRBV19 and TRBJ1-2): DGGITQSPKYLFRKEGQNVTLSCEQNLNHDAMYWYRQDPGQGLRLIYYSQIVNDFQKGDIAEGYSVSREKKESFPLTVTSAQKNPTAFYLCASSRSEYGYTFGSGTRLTVV.

The rearrangement links TRBV9 to TRBJ1-3; the D is unclear. The CDR3 contains 15 residues. Trimming pared 1 base from V and 3 bases from J, leaving 11 bases between. In germline, CDR1 is SGDLS, CDR2 YYNGEE. CDR3 residues: CASSVSRGVGNTIYF. For the CDR3, the DNA is TGTGCCAGCAGCGTAAGTCGGGGAGTTGGAAACACCATATATTTT.

Only a few counts were recorded for this clone. The chain uses TRBV28 and TRBJ1-6; no firm D call. Per germline, CDR1 MDHEN and CDR2 SYDVKM. V was trimmed by 5 bases and J by 0 bases, leaving 14 bases between them. The CDR3 sequence is 17 residues long. In DNA form, the CDR3 reads TGTGCCAGCAGTACCTGGACGCCCAGCTCCTATAATTCACCCCTCCACTTT. Its translation is CASSTWTPSSYNSPLHF. Filled out from reference TRBV28 and TRBJ1-6, the complete variable domain reads DVKVTQSSRYLVKRTGEKVFLECVQDMDHENMFWYRQDPGLGLRLIYFSYDVKMKEKGDIPEGYSVSREKKERFSLILESASTNQTSMYLCASSTWTPSSYNSPLHFGNGTRLTVT.

The chain joins TRBV19 to TRBJ2-4, with D tentatively TRBD1 or TRBD2 (5 bases each). CDR1 is LNHDA, CDR2 SQIVND, per germline (reference sequence). The CDR3 extends over 13 amino acids. V lost 4 bases to trimming and J lost 5 bases, with 9 bases between them. The CDR3 nucleotides are TGTGCCAGTAGTAGGGACCATCAAAACATTCAGTACTTC. The encoded protein is CASSRDHQNIQYF.

CDR3 nucleotide sequence: TGTGCCACCAGTCCGATTCCGGGACAGGGGAACACTGAAGCTTTCTTT. This sequence encodes CATSPIPGQGNTEAFF. The V and J genes are TRBV15 and TRBJ1-1; TRBD1 matches 9 bases. Looked up from germline, CDR1 is LNHNV and CDR2 is YYDKDF (reference sequence). The CDR3 is 16 residues long. V dropped 6 bases and J dropped 1; count of bases not matched to a gene: 9.

The chain employs TRBV7-9 and TRBJ2-3; TRBD1 agrees at 7 bases. CDR3 length: 14 amino acids. Losses at the gene ends were 6 bases for V and 6 bases for J; bases not matched to a gene: 9. Germline loops: CDR1 SEHNR, CDR2 FQNEAQ (reference sequence). CDR3: CASRDNRGGDTQYF. As DNA, the CDR3 is TGTGCCAGCAGGGATAACAGGGGTGGGGATACGCAGTATTTT.

The V gene is TRBV4-3, the J gene TRBJ1-6; the match to TRBD1 covers 7 bases. Germline lookup yields CDR1 LGHNA and CDR2 YSLEER. The J segment lost 10 bases and the V segment lost 0 bases, leaving 9 bases of the junction unmatched. The CDR3 has 16 residues. The CDR3 coding sequence is TGCGCCAGCAGCCAAGAAGCAGGGGGAAGAGGATCACCCCTCCACTTT. It specifies CASSQEAGGRGSPLHF.

The genes are TRBV7-2 and TRBJ1-2; unclear D gene. Germline V CDR1 and CDR2: SGHTA, FQGNSA. Trimming took off 1 base at V and 4 bases at J, with 13 bases between the two ends. The CDR3 is made up of 15 amino acids. The CDR3 bases are TGTGCCAGCAGCTTAGAAGGGCAGACTGGCTATGGCTACACCTTC. Translating it yields CASSLEGQTGYGYTF.

V gene TRBV28 combines with J gene TRBJ1-1; a weak D match, TRBD1 (5 bases). This CDR3 region has 13 residues. Looked up from germline, CDR1 is MDHEN and CDR2 is SYDVKM. The V end lost 10 bases, the J end lost 0 bases, and 12 bases lay between the germline ends. The CDR3 region is CATRQTLNTEAFF. DNA of the CDR3: TGTGCCACGAGACAGACTTTGAACACTGAAGCTTTCTTT. The complete variable domain, with remaining parts taken from reference TRBV28 and TRBJ1-1, reads DVKVTQSSRYLVKRTGEKVFLECVQDMDHENMFWYRQDPGLGLRLIYFSYDVKMKEKGDIPEGYSVSREKKERFSLILESASTNQTSMYLCATRQTLNTEAFFGQGTRLTVV.

CDR3 nucleotides: TGTGCCAGCAGCTCAGACAGGGGTCAAGAGACCCAGTACTTC. It specifies CASSSDRGQETQYF. The J gene is TRBJ2-5, the V gene TRBV7-2; the match to TRBD1 covers 8 bases. There are 14 residues in the CDR3. The trim removed 4 bases at V and 2 bases at J, leaving 3 bases unmatched. Germline V CDR1 and CDR2: SGHTA, FQGNSA.

The chain couples TRBV6-5 to TRBJ2-7; 7 nucleotides match TRBD1. CDR3 size: 15 residues. J lost 2 bases, V lost 0 bases, and 4 bases had no gene match. Germline values: CDR1 MNHEY, CDR2 SVGAGI. The chain's CDR3 is CASSYSAGGPYEQYF. CDR3 coding DNA: TGTGCCAGCAGTTACTCAGCAGGGGGTCCCTACGAGCAGTACTTC.

The chain joins TRBV6-5 to TRBJ1-2; D uncertain. The CDR3 has 12 amino acids. V was pared by 11 bases and J by 6 bases, with 16 bases between. CDR1 and CDR2 from the germline V gene are MNHEY and SVGAGI. The CDR3 loop is CADSPPSDGYTF. CDR3 in DNA: TGTGCCGACTCCCCGCCGAGTGATGGCTACACCTTC.

The table lists this clone with a count of one. The V call is TRBV30, the J call TRBJ1-4; D gene ambiguous. Trimming shortened V by 4 bases and J by 4 bases, and 7 bases separated the two germline ends. Germline assignment: CDR1 GTSNPN and CDR2 SVGIG (reference sequence). The CDR3 runs 12 residues. For the CDR3, the DNA is TGTGCCTGGACAACTAATAATGAAAAACTGTTTTTT. Protein: CAWTTNNEKLFF.

V gene TRBV11-2 combines with J gene TRBJ2-3; 7 bases match TRBD1. Trimming cost V 4 bases and J 7 bases; bases outside gene matches: 5. Germline V gene lookup returns CDR1 SGHAT and CDR2 FQNNGV. The CDR3 length is 13 residues. DNA for the CDR3: TGTGCCAGCAGCTCCTACAGGGGAAATACGCAGTATTTT. It encodes CASSSYRGNTQYF.

The V gene is TRBV19, the J gene TRBJ1-6, with 7 bases that match TRBD1. Germline-derived CDR1 and CDR2 are LNHDA and SQIVND (reference sequence). This CDR3 comprises 13 residues. Trimming took 3 bases from V and 14 from J; bases not matched to a gene: 7. This chain's CDR3 is CASSMWDRPSLHF. Here the CDR3 DNA reads TGTGCCAGTAGTATGTGGGACAGACCATCCCTCCACTTT.

V and J are TRBV5-1 and TRBJ1-3, with D tentatively TRBD1 (5 bases). The CDR3 sequence is 13 residues long. Trimming removed 0 bases from V and 6 bases from J, with 7 bases in between. Germline-derived CDR1 and CDR2 are SGHRS and YFSETQ. The DNA for the CDR3 is TGCGCCAGCAGCTTGGGACAGACAAACACCATATATTTT. This translates into CASSLGQTNTIYF.

This chain uses TRBV11-2 with TRBJ2-7, with D tentatively TRBD2 (6 bases). This CDR3 spans 16 amino acids. Trimming cost V 4 bases and J 6 bases, with 22 bases left between them. Germline lookup yields CDR1 SGHAT and CDR2 FQNNGV. CDR3: CASSSGLLRVRLEQYF. The DNA of the CDR3 is TGTGCCAGCAGCTCGGGACTGCTACGAGTTCGGCTCGAGCAGTACTTC.

This clone was observed a single time. V and J are TRBV25-1 and TRBJ1-3; D not certain. Germline V gene data show CDR1 as MGHDK and CDR2 as SYGVNS. V gave up 1 base and J gave up 8 bases, with 9 bases separating them. This CDR3 region has 13 residues. The CDR3 is CASSELGGYTIYF. CDR3 coding DNA: TGTGCCAGCAGTGAATTAGGCGGATACACCATATATTTT.

This clone was detected once. The V call is TRBV2, the J call TRBJ1-2, with D perhaps TRBD1 (6 bases). Germline V CDR1 and CDR2: SNHLY, FYNNEI. This CDR3 contains 13 residues. Trimming shortened V by 6 bases and J by 7 bases, and 15 bases separated the two germline ends. CDR3 loop: CASRDTGGGGYTF. The CDR3 bases are TGTGCCAGCAGGGACACGGGAGGGGGTGGCTACACCTTC.

The rearrangement joins TRBV7-2 to TRBJ2-7; 10 positions match TRBD1. The CDR3 has 15 amino acids. CDR1 is SGHTA, CDR2 FQGNSA, per germline. J lost 5 bases, V lost 5 bases, and 9 bases had no gene match. CDR3 DNA: TGTGCCAGCAGCAGGCCGGGACAGGGGACCGACGAGCAGTACTTC. Translation: CASSRPGQGTDEQYF.

This chain joins TRBV7-9 and TRBJ2-2; D possibly corresponds to TRBD1 (5 bases). Germline CDR1 reads SEHNR; CDR2 reads FQNEAQ (reference sequence). The CDR3 runs 13 residues. The V end lost 7 bases, the J end lost 5 bases, and 11 bases lay between the germline ends. CDR3 in amino acids: CASTDRPTGELFF. The CDR3, as DNA: TGTGCCAGCACCGACAGACCGACCGGGGAGCTGTTTTTT.

The chain couples TRBV9 to TRBJ1-3, with a tentative D call TRBD1 (5 bases). Germline lookup yields CDR1 SGDLS and CDR2 YYNGEE. With 5 bases removed from V and 4 bases from J, the gap between germline ends came to 13 bases. There are 14 residues in the CDR3. CDR3 sequence: CASRPRAGGNTIYF. The DNA for the CDR3 is TGTGCCAGCAGGCCCAGGGCGGGCGGAAACACCATATATTTT.

The chain joins TRBV24-1 to TRBJ2-5; D possibly corresponds to TRBD2 (6 bases). Germline-derived CDR1 and CDR2 are KGHDR and SFDVKD. V was cut by 0 bases and J by 3 bases, with 10 bases left in between. This CDR3 contains 15 residues. This CDR3 is CATSDLGTGEETQYF. Written as DNA, the CDR3 is TGTGCCACCAGTGATTTGGGGACGGGGGAAGAGACCCAGTACTTC.